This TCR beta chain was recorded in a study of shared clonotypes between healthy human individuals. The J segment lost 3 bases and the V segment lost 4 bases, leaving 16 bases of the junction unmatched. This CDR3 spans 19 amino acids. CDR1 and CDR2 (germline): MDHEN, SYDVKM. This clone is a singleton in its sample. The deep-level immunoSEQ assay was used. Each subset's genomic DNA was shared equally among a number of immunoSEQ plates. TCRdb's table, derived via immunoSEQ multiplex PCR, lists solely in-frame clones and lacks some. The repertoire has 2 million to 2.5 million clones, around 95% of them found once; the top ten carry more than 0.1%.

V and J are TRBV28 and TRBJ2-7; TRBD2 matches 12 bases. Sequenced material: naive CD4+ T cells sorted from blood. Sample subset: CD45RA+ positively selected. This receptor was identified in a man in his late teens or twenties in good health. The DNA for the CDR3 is TGTGCCAGCAGTTATAGTTCAGCGGGAACTAGCGGGGGGCGCTACGAGCAGTACTTC. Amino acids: CASSYSSAGTSGGRYEQYF.